The 27 T cell receptor beta chains below were found in one sample sequenced in a study of blood T cell repertoires in COVID-19. Sequencing used immunoSEQ multiplex PCR; TCRdb keeps in-frame clones, though not all of them. The sample shows tens of thousands of clones, 80% of them seen only once. The sequencing input was peripheral blood. The receptors shown here come from a woman of 80 years or more with acute or convalescent COVID-19.

The chain recombines TRBV28 with TRBJ2-5; 10 nucleotides match TRBD1. Germline loops: CDR1 MDHEN, CDR2 SYDVKM. The junction had 8 bases not matched to a gene; V was cut back by 6 bases and J by 4 bases. The CDR3 covers 15 residues. In DNA form, the CDR3 reads TGTGCCAGCAGCCCCCGGTGGACAGGGGGAGAGACCCAGTACTTC. Translating gives CASSPRWTGGETQYF. The entire variable domain, with the rest obtained from reference TRBV28 and TRBJ2-5, is as follows: DVKVTQSSRYLVKRTGEKVFLECVQDMDHENMFWYRQDPGLGLRLIYFSYDVKMKEKGDIPEGYSVSREKKERFSLILESASTNQTSMYLCASSPRWTGGETQYFGPGTRLLVL.

The chain uses TRBV2 and TRBJ2-1, with TRBD1 identical over 9 bases. Trimming at V came to 6 bases and at J to 5 bases, leaving 11 bases not matched to a gene. CDR3 length: 16 residues. Germline V gene sequence: CDR1 SNHLY, CDR2 FYNNEI. This CDR3 reads CASSPGQGIRNNEQFF. CDR3 nucleotide sequence: TGTGCCAGCAGCCCGGGACAGGGAATCAGAAACAATGAGCAGTTCTTC.

The chain recombines TRBV29-1 with TRBJ2-1; TRBD2 agrees at 9 bases. Unmatched junction bases numbered 18, after V lost 4 bases and J lost 2 bases. Germline CDR1 and CDR2: SQVTM and ANQGSEA. The CDR3 length is 19 residues. DNA for the CDR3: TGCAGCGTTGCTTCGGGGGATAGCGGGAGTGGGCCCCCCTACAATGAGCAGTTCTTC. This gives the protein CSVASGDSGSGPPYNEQFF.

This chain connects TRBV5-5 to TRBJ1-5; 12 bases are shared with TRBD1. The CDR3 consists of 16 residues. Germline trimming cut 1 base from V and 7 bases from J; bases unmatched to any gene: 6. Germline V gives CDR1 SGHKS, CDR2 YYEKEE (reference sequence). This CDR3 is CASSLWDRGQEQPQHF. The CDR3 DNA reads as TGTGCCAGCAGCTTGTGGGACAGGGGGCAGGAGCAGCCCCAGCATTTT.

This clone showed up just a few times. The gene calls are TRBV5-1 and TRBJ1-6; 7 positions match TRBD1. Germline V lookup: CDR1 SGHRS, CDR2 YFSETQ. Trimming took 4 bases from V and 0 from J; bases not matched to a gene: 4. CDR3 length equals 16 residues. The CDR3 is CASSLQGSSYNSPLHF. CDR3 nucleotides: TGCGCCAGCAGCCTACAGGGGAGCTCCTATAATTCACCCCTCCACTTT.

In its sample, this clone was seen a few times. The V gene is TRBV19, the J gene TRBJ2-3; 7 bases line up with TRBD2. V lost 2 bases, J lost 2 bases, and 7 bases stayed unmatched. This CDR3 region has 16 residues. Germline V gene data show CDR1 as LNHDA and CDR2 as SQIVND (reference sequence). CDR3 sequence (DNA): TGTGCCAGTAGTATATTCTCTAGCGGCTCCACAGATACGCAGTATTTT. This codes for CASSIFSSGSTDTQYF.

This clone was picked up one time. The V and J genes are TRBV11-3 and TRBJ2-5; D ambiguous. V shed 2 bases and J shed 7 bases, with 8 bases lying between them. CDR1 and CDR2 (germline): SGHNT, YENEEA. The CDR3 consists of 12 residues. CDR3 in amino acids: CASSLPGGTQYF. CDR3 nucleotide sequence: TGTGCCAGCAGCTTACCGGGTGGGACCCAGTACTTC.

V usage is TRBV5-1 and J usage is TRBJ2-2; 8 positions agree with TRBD1. The CDR3 extends over 14 amino acids. CDR1 SGHRS and CDR2 YFSETQ come from the germline V gene. J gave up 3 bases and V 3 bases, and 1 base lay outside the gene matches. CDR3 DNA sequence: TGCGCCAGCAGCTGGACAGGGTACACCGGGGAGCTGTTTTTT. This sequence encodes CASSWTGYTGELFF. Combining the CDR3 with reference TRBV5-1 and TRBJ2-2 gives the whole variable domain KAGVTQTPRYLIKTRGQQVTLSCSPISGHRSVSWYQQTPGQGLQFLFEYFSETQRNKGNFPGRFSGRQFSNSRSEMNVSTLELGDSALYLCASSWTGYTGELFFGEGSRLTVL.

This chain links TRBV24-1 with TRBJ2-3; possibly TRBD2 for D (5 bases). V was pared by 3 bases and J by 0 bases, with 9 bases between. Germline assignment: CDR1 KGHDR and CDR2 SFDVKD. The CDR3 extends over 15 amino acids. CDR3 amino acids: CATSDTGRSTDTQYF. As DNA, the CDR3 is TGTGCCACCAGTGATACGGGAAGAAGCACAGATACGCAGTATTTT.

J is TRBJ2-2 and V is TRBV4-2; maybe TRBD1 (6 bases). V was pared by 0 bases and J by 4 bases, with 15 bases between. CDR1 is LGHNA, CDR2 YNFKEQ, per germline. CDR3 size: 17 residues. In DNA, the CDR3 is TGTGCCAGCAGCCAAGATCTGTCCAGGGGCCGCACCGGGGAGCTGTTTTTT. This translates into CASSQDLSRGRTGELFF.

The J gene is TRBJ2-2, the V gene TRBV18; 11 bases fit TRBD2. V lost 3 bases and J lost 7; bases outside the gene matches: 19. This CDR3 spans 20 amino acids. Germline assignment: CDR1 KGHSH and CDR2 LQKENI. CDR3 in DNA: TGTGCCAGCTCACCGTTGGTAGCGGGGGGGCCAGAGAGCAACGGCGGGGAGCTGTTTTTT. Translation gives CASSPLVAGGPESNGGELFF. Combining the CDR3 with reference TRBV18 and TRBJ2-2 gives the whole variable domain NAGVMQNPRHLVRRRGQEARLRCSPMKGHSHVYWYRQLPEEGLKFMVYLQKENIIDESGMPKERFSAEFPKEGPSILRIQQVVRGDSAAYFCASSPLVAGGPESNGGELFFGEGSRLTVL.

The rearrangement uses TRBV19 and TRBJ2-1; tentative D call: TRBD1 (5 bases). This CDR3 spans 12 amino acids. Germline V gene data show CDR1 as LNHDA and CDR2 as SQIVND (reference sequence). V was cut by 5 bases and J by 7 bases, with 9 bases left in between. The CDR3 DNA sequence: TGTGCCAGTAGTCCCAGGGAAAATGAGCAGTTCTTC. Translation gives CASSPRENEQFF.

The rearrangement joins TRBV27 to TRBJ1-1, with D perhaps matching TRBD1 (6 bases). V was clipped by 2 bases and J by 4 bases, with 8 bases between them. CDR1 and CDR2 (germline): MNHEY, SMNVEV (reference sequence). The CDR3 loop spans 13 amino acids. This CDR3 is CASSLRGTTEAFF. CDR3 DNA sequence: TGTGCCAGCAGTTTAAGGGGGACCACTGAAGCTTTCTTT.

The rearrangement joins TRBV19 to TRBJ2-5, with D possibly being TRBD1 (6 bases). Germline V gene lookup returns CDR1 LNHDA and CDR2 SQIVND (reference sequence). V was shortened by 1 base and J by 5 bases, with 17 bases between the two germline ends. The CDR3 covers 16 residues. DNA of the CDR3: TGTGCCAGTAGTATAGGGCCCTTGACAGGAAAGGAGACCCAGTACTTC. Translating gives CASSIGPLTGKETQYF.

The rearrangement joins TRBV5-4 to TRBJ2-3, with TRBD1 matching over 11 bases. The CDR3 is made up of 15 amino acids. The trim removed 4 bases at V and 5 bases at J, leaving 6 bases unmatched. The V gene's germline CDR1 is SGHNT and CDR2 YYREEE (reference sequence). CDR3 nucleotide sequence: TGTGCCAGCAGCCCCGGGACAGGGGGAATAGATACGCAGTATTTT. Its translation: CASSPGTGGIDTQYF.

This clone appeared a few times. The CDR3 sequence: CASSLRRGPVYGYTF. CDR3 nucleotide sequence: TGTGCCAGCAGTTTAAGGAGGGGGCCGGTCTATGGCTACACCTTC. The chain employs TRBV28 and TRBJ1-2; TRBD1 aligns across 7 bases. Germline V gene data show CDR1 as MDHEN and CDR2 as SYDVKM. J gave up 4 bases and V 2 bases, and 7 bases lay outside the gene matches. The CDR3 extends over 15 amino acids.

This chain connects TRBV6-2 or TRBV6-3 to TRBJ1-1, with 10 nucleotides matching TRBD1. The CDR3 spans 15 residues. Germline V gene data show CDR1 as MNHEY and CDR2 as SVGEGT. J gave up 7 bases and V 5 bases, and 10 bases lay outside the gene matches. The CDR3 bases are TGTGCCAGCAGTCTCCCTGGGACAGGGGTTGATGAAGCTTTCTTT. This translates into CASSLPGTGVDEAFF.

Here the CDR3 DNA reads TGTGCCAGCAGCCGCAGGACAGGGAAGGTTGAAGCTTTCTTT. Its protein is CASSRRTGKVEAFF. The chain combines TRBV7-2 with TRBJ1-1; 8 positions agree with TRBD1. Germline-derived CDR1 and CDR2 are SGHTA and FQGNSA. V trimming: 5 bases; J trimming: 7 bases; junction bases outside the gene matches: 9. The CDR3 extends over 14 amino acids.

Only a few counts were recorded for this clone. The CDR3 sequence is CASSAAPGRGIGQFF. CDR3 nucleotide sequence: TGTGCCAGCAGTGCGGCCCCTGGCAGGGGGATCGGGCAGTTCTTC. The rearrangement uses TRBV2 and TRBJ2-1; 7 bases map to TRBD1. Germline assignment: CDR1 SNHLY and CDR2 FYNNEI. This CDR3 is built from 15 residues. V gave up 4 bases and J gave up 12 bases; unmatched junction bases: 15.

V is TRBV3-1 (or the pseudogene TRBV3-2) and J is TRBJ2-7; TRBD2 matches at 7 bases. This CDR3 region has 15 residues. Germline loops: CDR1 LGHDT, CDR2 YNNKEL (reference sequence). V dropped 4 bases and J dropped 3; count of bases not matched to a gene: 9. CDR3 sequence: CASSPLRTRGYEQYF. The CDR3 nucleotides read TGTGCCAGCAGCCCGCTCAGGACTAGGGGCTACGAGCAGTACTTC.

The V and J genes are TRBV6-5 and TRBJ1-2; D unclear. The length of the CDR3 is 13 residues. V lost 6 bases, J lost 4 bases, and 12 bases lay in between. CDR1 is MNHEY and CDR2 is SVGAGI in the germline V gene. Here the CDR3 reads CASRREQSYGYTF. CDR3 bases: TGTGCCAGCAGGCGGGAGCAGTCCTATGGCTACACCTTC.

The chain joins TRBV6-6 to TRBJ1-5, with D perhaps TRBD1 (6 bases). The CDR3 extends over 15 amino acids. The germline V and J ends were trimmed by 6 bases and 0 bases, with 12 bases remaining between them. Germline V gene lookup returns CDR1 MNHNY and CDR2 SVGAGI (reference sequence). CDR3: CASREYRDSNQPQHF. The DNA for the CDR3 is TGTGCCAGCAGAGAGTACAGGGATAGCAATCAGCCCCAGCATTTT.

V usage is TRBV7-7 and J usage is TRBJ2-5; 7 bases align to TRBD2. Germline CDR1 is SSHAT and CDR2 is FNYEAQ (reference sequence). This CDR3 spans 17 amino acids. V shed 1 base, J shed 3 bases, and the junction held 11 bases outside the gene matches. CDR3 region: CASSLVPGREFKETQYF. DNA for the CDR3: TGTGCCAGCAGCTTAGTCCCTGGGCGGGAGTTCAAAGAGACCCAGTACTTC.

The rearrangement joins TRBV3-1 (or the pseudogene TRBV3-2) to TRBJ2-1, with TRBD1 matching 9 bases. V dropped 4 bases and J dropped 7; count of bases not matched to a gene: 8. CDR1 and CDR2 from the germline V gene are LGHDT and YNNKEL (reference sequence). The CDR3 covers 15 residues. DNA of the CDR3: TGTGCCAGCAGCCTACCCGGGACAGGGACGAATGAGCAGTTCTTC. It codes for CASSLPGTGTNEQFF.

The genes are TRBV4-1 and TRBJ1-4; D ambiguous. This CDR3 region has 14 residues. The V gene's germline CDR1 is MGHRA and CDR2 YSYEKL. The ends were cut back, 7 bases at V and 7 bases at J, with 16 bases in the middle. The CDR3 loop is CASKVRAWGEKLFF. The CDR3 nucleotides read TGCGCCAGCAAGGTGAGGGCCTGGGGTGAAAAACTGTTTTTT.

CDR3 loop: CASDIGGSSYEQYF. The CDR3 DNA is TGTGCCAGCGACATAGGAGGGAGCTCCTACGAGCAGTACTTC. The V and J genes are TRBV2 and TRBJ2-7; tentative D call: TRBD2 (6 bases). This CDR3 contains 14 residues. V was clipped by 8 bases and J by 0 bases, with 14 bases between them. The germline V gene has CDR1 SNHLY and CDR2 FYNNEI.

The V call is TRBV6-6, the J call TRBJ2-7; 9 bases map to TRBD2. The germline V gene encodes CDR1 MNHNY and CDR2 SVGAGI (reference sequence). This CDR3 contains 17 residues. The V and J ends lost 6 bases and 2 bases, in that order; junction bases with no gene match: 14. The CDR3: CASRRGSGRILTYEQYF. The CDR3 DNA follows: TGTGCCAGCAGGCGAGGGAGCGGGAGGATCCTTACCTACGAGCAGTACTTC.